This entry is about one T cell receptor beta chain. Its antigen is unidentified. The protocol was immunoSEQ multiplex PCR, while the TCRdb copy is restricted to in-frame clones and leaves out a portion. The sample carries approximately 100,000 clones, under 95% recorded once. This sample stems from a study of T cells in localized non-small cell lung cancer. Study outcomes and limitations: Heterogeneity stays possible, as sequencing covered only one tumor region. Median around 54 top-100 tumor clones were shared with paired adjacent lung. Clonality of T cells reached its maximum in uninvolved adjacent lung, surpassing tumor. Increased T cell density in blood showed an association with longer overall survival.

The J segment lost 5 bases and the V segment lost 4 bases, leaving 16 bases of the junction unmatched. Germline values: CDR1 SQVTM, CDR2 ANQGSEA. This CDR3 contains 16 residues. The chain combines TRBV29-1 with TRBJ1-1; the match to TRBD1 covers 7 bases. The receptor's source is a woman aged 35 to 75 with stage II squamous cell lung carcinoma. The source was PBMCs, collected before any cancer treatment. The CDR3 DNA reads as TGCAGCGTTGTAGGGCGATCAGGGGGAAGAGGGACTGAAGCTTTCTTT. This codes for CSVVGRSGGRGTEAFF.